These T cell receptor beta chains were read from a single sample in a study of blood T cell repertoires in COVID-19. Method: immunoSEQ multiplex PCR; TCRdb's copy keeps in-frame clones and lacks some. The sample shows approximately 71,000 clones, 79% of them seen only once. Sequencing was carried out using peripheral blood. These TCRs come from a man between 60 and 75 years old with active or convalescent COVID-19. Both conserved end residues are part of each CDR3. D genes are given only for firm matches. A row's size may be missing; if present it is once, few, many or a size class.

v_gene	j_gene	d_gene	abundance	CDR3aa	CDR3nt
TRBV7-9	TRBJ2-1	TRBD2	NA	CASSLALAGTYNEQFF	TGTGCCAGCAGCTTAGCCCTAGCGGGCACCTACAATGAGCAGTTCTTC
TRBV4-1	TRBJ1-2	NA	NA	CASSREPGQSLYGYTF	TGCGCCAGCAGCCGAGAGCCCGGACAGTCTCTCTATGGCTACACCTTC
TRBV5-6	TRBJ2-2	TRBD1	NA	CASSRQGGPTGELFF	TGTGCCAGCAGCCGACAGGGTGGGCCCACCGGGGAGCTGTTTTTT
TRBV18	TRBJ2-2	NA	NA	CASRVGGVSSGELFF	TGTGCCTCCCGCGTGGGGGGAGTGAGTTCCGGGGAGCTGTTTTTT
TRBV5-1	TRBJ1-6	NA	NA	CASSLEVQLSSYNSPLHF	TGCGCCAGCAGCTTGGAAGTACAGCTCAGCTCCTATAATTCACCCCTCCACTTT
TRBV7-6	TRBJ2-1	NA	NA	CASSLGSVRGVNEQFF	TGTGCCAGCAGCTTAGGGTCGGTCAGGGGGGTTAATGAGCAGTTCTTC
TRBV6-4	TRBJ2-3	NA	NA	CASGNLPGGTQYF	TGTGCCAGCGGAAACCTTCCCGGCGGTACGCAGTATTTT
TRBV28	TRBJ1-1	TRBD1	NA	CASSNRGRGYTEAFF	TGTGCCAGCAGTAACAGGGGGCGCGGGTACACTGAAGCTTTCTTT
TRBV6-5	TRBJ2-7	NA	NA	CASSYTTGFNEQYF	TGTGCCAGCAGTTACACCACAGGGTTCAACGAGCAGTACTTC
TRBV10-1	TRBJ2-4	TRBD1	NA	CARQEQGKVNIQYF	TGCGCCAGGCAGGAACAGGGGAAGGTAAACATTCAGTACTTC
TRBV11-3	TRBJ2-6	TRBD1	NA	CASSWMGRTGGSGANVLTF	TGTGCCAGCAGCTGGATGGGAAGGACAGGGGGCTCTGGGGCCAACGTCCTGACTTTC
TRBV7-2	TRBJ2-2	TRBD2	once	CASSFRGGAGELFF	TGTGCCAGCAGCTTCCGTGGGGGGGCCGGGGAGCTGTTTTTT
TRBV27	TRBJ1-4	NA	NA	CASSLFTGYKEKLFF	TGTGCCAGCAGTTTGTTTACAGGCTATAAGGAAAAACTGTTTTTT
TRBV24-1	TRBJ2-5	NA	NA	CATSDPDQETQYF	TGTGCCACCAGTGATCCGGACCAAGAGACCCAGTACTTC